Many counts were recorded for the clone carrying this TCR beta chain. Its antigen is unidentified. These data come from a study of T cells after yellow fever vaccination. Germline assignment: CDR1 LGHDT and CDR2 YNNKEL (reference sequence). The J segment lost 8 bases and the V segment lost 3 bases, leaving 14 bases of the junction unmatched. This CDR3 spans 17 amino acids. By 5'RACE template switching, TCR cDNA was produced, with a universal primer site and UMIs added in the process. TCRdb reprocessed the 5' RACE reads via MiXCR and lists one record per CDR3 protein. This table holds just under 600,000 distinct CDR3 sequences, roughly 14% found once. Broader study findings: Post-booster repertoires again held most primary-vaccination clones (roughly 96% CD4, 75% to 90% CD8). A small share of clonotypes appeared in both CD4 and CD8 compartments.

The J gene is TRBJ2-1, the V gene TRBV3-1; 9 bases agree with TRBD2. The receptor was isolated from a man in his thirties or forties who received the YFV17D yellow fever vaccine. Sequenced here: PBMCs, sampled on the day of the yellow fever booster vaccination. CDR3 DNA sequence: TGTGCCAGCAGCCATCCCGCCGGGCTAGCGGGAAAGGATGAGCAGTTCTTC. This encodes CASSHPAGLAGKDEQFF.